The 5 T cell receptor beta chains below all came from one sample that was sequenced in a study of early T cells in non-severe SARS-CoV-2 infection. One entry per CDR3 protein, called by TCRdb with MiXCR from the 5' RACE reads. The sample carries about 25,000 distinct CDR3 sequences, less than 7% recorded once. Sequencing was carried out using whole blood. The origin of the receptors is an adult who was a healthcare worker with PCR-confirmed SARS-CoV-2 infection or an uninfected control (not recorded which).

The genes are TRBV7-8 and TRBJ2-7; D is perhaps TRBD2 (5 bases). The germline V gene encodes CDR1 SGHVS and CDR2 FQNEAQ. The CDR3 is made up of 16 amino acids. The germline V and J ends were trimmed by 4 bases and 0 bases, with 16 bases remaining between them. The CDR3: CASSSARGLISYEQYF. CDR3 nucleotides: TGTGCCAGCAGCTCAGCCCGAGGGTTGATCTCCTACGAGCAGTACTTC.

This clonotype occurred many times. This chain joins TRBV14 and TRBJ1-1; D is unclear. Germline V CDR1 and CDR2: SGHDN, FVKESK. The V end was cut by 5 bases, the J end by 0 bases, with 13 bases between. There are 15 residues in the CDR3. The CDR3 DNA sequence: TGTGCCAGCAGCTACGGCGGTTCTGTGAACACTGAAGCTTTCTTT. It yields the protein CASSYGGSVNTEAFF.

The sample holds many counts of this clonotype. The CDR3, as DNA: TGCGCCAGCAGCTTGGCCCAGCGGGGGTTCGGCGAGCAGTACTTC. It specifies CASSLAQRGFGEQYF. V and J are TRBV5-1 and TRBJ2-7; 8 nucleotides align to TRBD2. The V gene end was trimmed by 0 bases and the J gene end by 6 bases; junction bases not matched to a gene: 8. This CDR3 is 15 amino acids long. Germline V CDR1 and CDR2: SGHRS, YFSETQ.

Ten or more counts support this clonotype. This chain uses TRBV28 with TRBJ2-3; 8 bases map to TRBD2. This CDR3 has 16 amino acids. Looked up from germline, CDR1 is MDHEN and CDR2 is SYDVKM. With V trimmed by 4 bases and J by 4 bases, 10 bases remained unmatched. The CDR3 protein is CASSSSARGAADTQYF. CDR3 bases: TGTGCCAGCAGTTCGTCAGCGCGGGGGGCCGCAGATACGCAGTATTTT. Variable domain in full (rest from reference TRBV28 and TRBJ2-3): DVKVTQSSRYLVKRTGEKVFLECVQDMDHENMFWYRQDPGLGLRLIYFSYDVKMKEKGDIPEGYSVSREKKERFSLILESASTNQTSMYLCASSSSARGAADTQYFGPGTRLTVL.

The chain carries TRBV28 and TRBJ2-5, with D uncertain. CDR1 is MDHEN, CDR2 SYDVKM, per germline. There are 13 residues in the CDR3. V lost 7 bases to trimming and J lost 5 bases, with 14 bases between them. In DNA form, the CDR3 reads TGTGCCAGCATTCATGGTTTCGGCGAGACCCAGTACTTC. Protein: CASIHGFGETQYF.